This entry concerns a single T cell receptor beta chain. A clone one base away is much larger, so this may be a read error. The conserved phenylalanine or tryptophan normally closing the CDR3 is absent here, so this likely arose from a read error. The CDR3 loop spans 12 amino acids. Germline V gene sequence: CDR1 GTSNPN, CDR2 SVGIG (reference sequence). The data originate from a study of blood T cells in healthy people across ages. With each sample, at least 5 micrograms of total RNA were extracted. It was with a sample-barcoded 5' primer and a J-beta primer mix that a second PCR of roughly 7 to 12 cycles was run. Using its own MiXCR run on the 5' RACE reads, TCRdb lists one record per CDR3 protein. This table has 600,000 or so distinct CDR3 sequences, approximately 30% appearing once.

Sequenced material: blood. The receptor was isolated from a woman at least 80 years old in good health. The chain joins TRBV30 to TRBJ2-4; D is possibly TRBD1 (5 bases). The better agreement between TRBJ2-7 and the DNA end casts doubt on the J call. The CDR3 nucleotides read TGTGCCTGGAGTGTAACCAGGGCCGAGCAGTACTGC. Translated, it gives CAWSVTRAEQYC.